This TCR beta chain was documented in a study of blood T cell repertoires in COVID-19. One Seattle source followed patients from active infection through their disease course. The protocol was immunoSEQ multiplex PCR, while the TCRdb copy is restricted to in-frame clones and leaves out a portion. This table has around 60,000 clones, just under 75% appearing once. The sequencing sample was made of peripheral blood. This TCR derives from a woman aged 70-85 years with COVID-19, enrolled during active disease.

The CDR3 DNA reads as TGTGCCACCAGCAGAGAGCCTCAAGGGGCCGGGGAGCTGTTTTTT. Amino acid sequence: CATSREPQGAGELFF. The chain uses TRBV15 and TRBJ2-2; maybe TRBD1 (5 bases). V lost 0 bases and J 6 bases, leaving 11 bases between the germline ends. Germline-derived CDR1 and CDR2 are LNHNV and YYDKDF (reference sequence). The CDR3 has 15 residues.